The rows below give T cell receptor beta chains drawn from one sample of a study of vaccination effects on CD4 cells after COVID-19. Sequencing used immunoSEQ multiplex PCR; TCRdb keeps in-frame clones, though not all of them. The sample has some 60,000 clones, 60% to 80% seen once. Their antigen targets remain unknown. The sample consisted of CD4+ T cells from PBMCs cultured with HCoV-NL63 spike peptides, taken before COVID-19 vaccination. The receptor set was obtained from a human donor who received a COVID-19 vaccine. The CDR3 runs from the conserved cysteine through the conserved F or W.

v_call: TRBV7-2; cdr3_aa: CASSLMGQIINEQFF
v_call: TRBV7-2; cdr3_aa: CASSLAGRETQYF
v_call: TRBV18; cdr3_aa: CASSPLSDEKLFF
v_call: TRBV7-2; cdr3_aa: CASSLAGFSGANVLTF
v_call: TRBV28; cdr3_aa: CASTSLDRAYTF
v_call: TRBV28; cdr3_aa: CASSPPGQKSSGNTIYF
v_call: TRBV10-1; cdr3_aa: CASSDGGRLETQYF
v_call: TRBV5-1; cdr3_aa: CASSLDRVEYGYTF
v_call: TRBV9; cdr3_aa: CASSVGTSGGQETQYF
v_call: TRBV2; cdr3_aa: CASRLLDTGELFF
v_call: TRBV28; cdr3_aa: CASRGQGRNTGELFF
v_call: TRBV24-1; cdr3_aa: CATRPRDGFYEQFF
v_call: TRBV7-9; cdr3_aa: CASSPQGNQPQHF
v_call: TRBV12-5; cdr3_aa: CASGSLGETQYF
v_call: TRBV2; cdr3_aa: CASSEVVPYGYTF
v_call: TRBV27; cdr3_aa: CASSLTGQNQPQHF
v_call: TRBV18; cdr3_aa: CASSPRDRGIVDGEKLFF
v_call: TRBV6-5; cdr3_aa: CASSYSAGTARMGYTF
v_call: TRBV2; cdr3_aa: CASSVDAERPEAFF
v_call: TRBV7-2; cdr3_aa: CASSLGGTGVANYGYTF
v_call: TRBV27; cdr3_aa: CASRSGGRGYGYTF
v_call: TRBV2; cdr3_aa: CASHTQGSNQPQHF
v_call: TRBV7-3; cdr3_aa: CASATGGTGELFF
v_call: TRBV10-2; cdr3_aa: CASNPGQGFVTEAFF
v_call: TRBV19; cdr3_aa: CASGDGSRRSRGGTQYF
v_call: TRBV5-6; cdr3_aa: CASSLFDRGWDTQYF
v_call: TRBV10-3; cdr3_aa: CAISEGAGYGYTF
v_call: TRBV6-6; cdr3_aa: CASSYGQRAGGYTF
v_call: TRBV18; cdr3_aa: CASSPQRGQNNYGYTF
v_call: TRBV9; cdr3_aa: CASSAGRGGNTEAFF
v_call: TRBV6-5; cdr3_aa: CASMRAGAYNEQFF
v_call: TRBV19; cdr3_aa: CASNIRTGANYGYTF
v_call: TRBV5-6; cdr3_aa: CASSWGIGTDMNTEAFF
v_call: TRBV7-9; cdr3_aa: CASSFEGSGAGELFF
v_call: TRBV5-1; cdr3_aa: CASSLRVWSGGGHNEKLFF
v_call: TRBV27; cdr3_aa: CASSLFNGPGPEQFF
v_call: TRBV29-1; cdr3_aa: CSVVGLAGTQDQYF
v_call: TRBV28; cdr3_aa: CASSLIGDTQYF
v_call: TRBV20-1; cdr3_aa: CSASEGGKETQYF
v_call: TRBV6-1; cdr3_aa: CASSEVGVVTDTQYF
v_call: TRBV10-3; cdr3_aa: CAISESVRGQGQPQHF
v_call: TRBV4-1; cdr3_aa: CASSRGGSGANVLTF
v_call: TRBV30; cdr3_aa: CAWSTGSGNTIYF
v_call: TRBV28; cdr3_aa: CASSLSHTGELFF